Below, 5 T cell receptor beta chains from the same sample are listed, as sequenced in a study of HIV-infected patients and healthy controls. Whole blood was used without fractionation, so all unsorted peripheral T cells were included. Alpha and beta constant-region primers primed reverse transcription of 500 to 550 ng RNA. Each of the alpha and beta chains got its own library through chain-specific third strand synthesis with indices. TCRdb fed the 5' RACE reads into MiXCR, producing one record per CDR3 protein. Here the sample spans under 10,000 distinct CDR3 sequences, 5.5% to 7% being singletons. The input for sequencing was blood, taken before antiretroviral therapy. These receptor sequences come from an adult with HIV infection.

In this sample, this clonotype turned up a few times. The CDR3 nucleotides read TGTGCCAGCAGCCAAGGCCCGTGGGGGCGCACAGATACGCAGTATTTT. This translates into CASSQGPWGRTDTQYF. The V and J genes are TRBV3-1 and TRBJ2-3, with D possibly being TRBD1 (6 bases). From germline, CDR1 is LGHDT and CDR2 YNNKEL (reference sequence). Trimming removed 1 base at V and 1 base at J, with 12 bases between. CDR3 size: 16 residues.

The table lists this clonotype with many counts. V gene TRBV29-1 combines with J gene TRBJ1-2; 8 bases match TRBD1. Germline values: CDR1 SQVTM, CDR2 ANQGSEA. The CDR3 is made up of 13 amino acids. The DNA of the CDR3 is TGCAGTGGATCGGACAGGGCCGCCTATGGCTACACCTTC. Amino acid sequence: CSGSDRAAYGYTF.

This clonotype was detected ten times or more. The chain links TRBV6-2 or TRBV6-3 to TRBJ2-2; possibly TRBD2 for D (5 bases). Per germline, CDR1 MNHEY and CDR2 SVGEGT. V gave up 8 bases and J gave up 1 base, with 14 bases separating them. The CDR3 is made up of 15 amino acids. DNA for the CDR3: TGTGCCAGCGATGAGGGAACCAGGAACACCGGGGAGCTGTTTTTT. Translating it yields CASDEGTRNTGELFF.

This clonotype was counted at least ten times. The rearrangement uses TRBV5-1 and TRBJ2-3; D unclear. The V gene lost 0 bases and the J gene lost 0 bases, with 11 bases spanning the gap. Per germline, CDR1 SGHRS and CDR2 YFSETQ. The CDR3 loop spans 16 amino acids. As DNA, the CDR3 is TGCGCCAGCAGCTTGGAGGCAGGTTCTAGCACAGATACGCAGTATTTT. As protein: CASSLEAGSSTDTQYF. The complete variable domain, with remaining parts taken from reference TRBV5-1 and TRBJ2-3, reads KAGVTQTPRYLIKTRGQQVTLSCSPISGHRSVSWYQQTPGQGLQFLFEYFSETQRNKGNFPGRFSGRQFSNSRSEMNVSTLELGDSALYLCASSLEAGSSTDTQYFGPGTRLTVL.

This clonotype showed up just a few times. The chain recombines TRBV5-5 with TRBJ1-1, with a tentative D call TRBD1 (6 bases). Per the germline V gene, CDR1 is SGHKS and CDR2 is YYEKEE (reference sequence). The CDR3 runs 16 residues. Trimming took 0 bases from V and 4 from J, leaving 16 bases between them. CDR3 region: CASSLEMNTGLTEAFF. DNA of the CDR3: TGTGCCAGCAGCTTGGAAATGAATACAGGGCTCACTGAAGCTTTCTTT.